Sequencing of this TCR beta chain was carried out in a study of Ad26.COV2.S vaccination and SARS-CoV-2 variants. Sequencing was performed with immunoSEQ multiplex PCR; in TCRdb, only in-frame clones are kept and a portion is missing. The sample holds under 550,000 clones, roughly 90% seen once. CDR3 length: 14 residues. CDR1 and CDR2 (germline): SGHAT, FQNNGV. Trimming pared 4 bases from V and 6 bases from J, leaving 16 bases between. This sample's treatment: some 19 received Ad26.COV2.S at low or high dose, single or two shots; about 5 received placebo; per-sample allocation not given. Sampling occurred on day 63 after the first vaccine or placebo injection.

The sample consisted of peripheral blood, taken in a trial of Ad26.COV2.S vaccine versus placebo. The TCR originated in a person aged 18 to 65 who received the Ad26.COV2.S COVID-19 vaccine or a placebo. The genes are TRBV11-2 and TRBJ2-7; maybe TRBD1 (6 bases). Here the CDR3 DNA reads TGTGCCAGCAGCTATCTACAGGGTCGGATCGAGCAGTACTTC. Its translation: CASSYLQGRIEQYF.